The 3 T cell receptor beta chains reported below all come from one sample, sequenced in a study of T cell changes during pregnancy in multiple sclerosis. Produced via immunoSEQ multiplex PCR; TCRdb's table is partial and in-frame only. Of about 51,000 clones listed, around 93% are singletons. The specimen comprised peripheral blood, sampled in the second trimester of pregnancy. The source of these receptors is a female donor with multiple sclerosis, enrolled in a pregnancy study.

The chain uses TRBV11-3 and TRBJ2-7; 10 bases map to TRBD2. The V and J ends lost 5 bases and 1 base, in that order; junction bases with no gene match: 5. This CDR3 comprises 15 residues. The germline V gene has CDR1 SGHNT and CDR2 YENEEA. The CDR3 DNA follows: TGTGCCAGCAGCGCCCGGACTAGCGGTTCCTACGAGCAGTACTTC. This sequence encodes CASSARTSGSYEQYF.

The genes are TRBV27 and TRBJ2-7; D is possibly TRBD2 (5 bases). The CDR3 contains 20 residues. Deletions cut 4 bases from V and 2 bases from J, with 30 bases between. CDR1 MNHEY and CDR2 SMNVEV come from the germline V gene (reference sequence). CDR3 sequence: CASSSLKLSRTDWDTYEQYF. CDR3 DNA sequence: TGTGCCAGCAGTTCCCTCAAACTCTCCCGGACGGACTGGGATACCTACGAGCAGTACTTC.

The chain recombines TRBV29-1 with TRBJ1-1, with D possibly being TRBD1 (6 bases). CDR1 SQVTM and CDR2 ANQGSEA come from the germline V gene. V was shortened by 7 bases and J by 8 bases, with 17 bases between the two germline ends. This CDR3 spans 12 amino acids. The CDR3 is CSERGRGGEAFF. CDR3 DNA sequence: TGCAGCGAACGCGGAAGGGGGGGAGAAGCTTTCTTT.